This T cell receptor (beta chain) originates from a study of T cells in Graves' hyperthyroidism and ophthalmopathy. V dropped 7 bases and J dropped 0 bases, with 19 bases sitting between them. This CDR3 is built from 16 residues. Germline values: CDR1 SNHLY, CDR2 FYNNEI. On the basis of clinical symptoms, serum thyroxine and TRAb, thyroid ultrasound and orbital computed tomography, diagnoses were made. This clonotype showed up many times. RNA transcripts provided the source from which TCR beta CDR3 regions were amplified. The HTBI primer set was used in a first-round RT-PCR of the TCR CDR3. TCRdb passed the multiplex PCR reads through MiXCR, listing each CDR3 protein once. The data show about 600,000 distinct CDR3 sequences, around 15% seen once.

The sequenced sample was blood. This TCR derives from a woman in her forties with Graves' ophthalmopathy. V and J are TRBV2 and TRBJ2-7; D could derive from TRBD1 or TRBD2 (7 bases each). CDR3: CASIASAGGDSYEQYF. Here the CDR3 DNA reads TGTGCCAGCATAGCGTCGGCAGGGGGGGACTCCTACGAGCAGTACTTC.